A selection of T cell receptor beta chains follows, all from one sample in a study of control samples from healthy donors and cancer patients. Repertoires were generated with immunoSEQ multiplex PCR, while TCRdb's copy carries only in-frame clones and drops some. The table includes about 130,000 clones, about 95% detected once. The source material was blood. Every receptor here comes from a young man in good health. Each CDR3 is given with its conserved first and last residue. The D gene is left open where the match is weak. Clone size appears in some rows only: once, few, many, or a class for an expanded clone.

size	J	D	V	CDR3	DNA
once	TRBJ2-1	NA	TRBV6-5	CASRLTPGHEQFF	TGTGCCAGTCGATTGACTCCGGGGCATGAGCAGTTCTTC
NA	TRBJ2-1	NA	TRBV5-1	CASSLGAVAGEQFF	TGCGCCAGCAGCTTGGGGGCGGTGGCTGGTGAGCAGTTCTTC
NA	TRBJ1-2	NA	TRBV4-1	CASSQVASDNYGYTF	TGCGCCAGCAGCCAAGTCGCCTCGGATAACTATGGCTACACCTTC
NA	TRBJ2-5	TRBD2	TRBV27	CASSPLEAGGEETQYF	TGTGCCAGCAGTCCCTTAGAAGCGGGGGGTGAGGAGACCCAGTACTTC
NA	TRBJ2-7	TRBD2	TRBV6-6	CASSYRAGGPYEQYF	TGTGCCAGCAGTTACCGAGCGGGGGGGCCTTACGAGCAGTACTTC
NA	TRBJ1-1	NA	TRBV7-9	CASSPRDTEAFF	TGTGCCAGCAGCCCAAGAGACACTGAAGCTTTCTTT
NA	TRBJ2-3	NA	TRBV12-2	CASRLRRESTDTQYF	TGTGCAAGTCGCCTCAGACGCGAAAGCACAGATACGCAGTATTTT
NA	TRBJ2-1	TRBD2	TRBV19	CASSIPILAGRNNEQFF	TGTGCCAGTAGTATACCTATCCTAGCCGGGAGGAACAATGAGCAGTTCTTC
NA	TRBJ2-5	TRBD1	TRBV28	CASSPRQGSLRETQYF	TGTGCCAGCAGTCCTAGACAGGGGAGTCTCCGGGAGACCCAGTACTTC
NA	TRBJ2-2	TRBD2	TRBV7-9	CASSLTRTSHGELFF	TGTGCCAGCAGCTTAACCCGGACTAGCCACGGGGAGCTGTTTTTT
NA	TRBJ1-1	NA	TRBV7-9	CASSLGQLNTEAFF	TGTGCCAGCAGCTTAGGGCAGCTGAACACTGAAGCTTTCTTT
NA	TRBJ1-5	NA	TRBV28	CASSLPGRYQPQHF	TGTGCCAGCAGTTTGCCCGGGAGATATCAGCCCCAGCATTTT
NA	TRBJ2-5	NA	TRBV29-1	CSVVGLAETQYF	TGCAGCGTAGTTGGCTTGGCCGAGACCCAGTACTTC
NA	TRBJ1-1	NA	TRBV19	CASSIYFNTEAFF	TGTGCCAGTAGTATATATTTTAACACTGAAGCTTTCTTT
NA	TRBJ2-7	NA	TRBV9	CASSVDSGTYEQYF	TGTGCCAGCAGCGTAGATTCAGGGACCTACGAGCAGTACTTC
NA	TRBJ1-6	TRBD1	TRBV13	CASNFRDRGNWAHSPLHF	TGTGCCAGCAACTTTCGGGACAGGGGAAATTGGGCCCATTCACCCCTCCACTTT
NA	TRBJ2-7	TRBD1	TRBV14	CASSQQPGTGQYEQYF	TGTGCCAGCAGCCAACAGCCCGGGACAGGACAGTACGAGCAGTACTTC